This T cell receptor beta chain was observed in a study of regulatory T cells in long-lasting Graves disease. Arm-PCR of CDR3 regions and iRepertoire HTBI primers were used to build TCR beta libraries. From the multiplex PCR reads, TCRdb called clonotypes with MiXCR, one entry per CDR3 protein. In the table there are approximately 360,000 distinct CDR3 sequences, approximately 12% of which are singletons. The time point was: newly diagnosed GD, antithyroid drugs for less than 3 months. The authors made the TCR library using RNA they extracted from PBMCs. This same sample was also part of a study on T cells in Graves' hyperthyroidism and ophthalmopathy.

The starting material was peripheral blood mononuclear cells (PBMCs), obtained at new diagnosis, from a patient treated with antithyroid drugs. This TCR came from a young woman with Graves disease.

The CDR3 loop reads CASQATRSSYNEQFF. The CDR3 bases are TGTGCCAGTCAGGCCACAAGGAGCTCCTACAATGAGCAGTTCTTC. The chain uses TRBV12-3 or TRBV12-4 and TRBJ2-1; no definite D call. Between the trimmed V and J ends, which lost 9 bases and 0 bases, there was a span of 15 bases. The CDR3 contains 15 residues.